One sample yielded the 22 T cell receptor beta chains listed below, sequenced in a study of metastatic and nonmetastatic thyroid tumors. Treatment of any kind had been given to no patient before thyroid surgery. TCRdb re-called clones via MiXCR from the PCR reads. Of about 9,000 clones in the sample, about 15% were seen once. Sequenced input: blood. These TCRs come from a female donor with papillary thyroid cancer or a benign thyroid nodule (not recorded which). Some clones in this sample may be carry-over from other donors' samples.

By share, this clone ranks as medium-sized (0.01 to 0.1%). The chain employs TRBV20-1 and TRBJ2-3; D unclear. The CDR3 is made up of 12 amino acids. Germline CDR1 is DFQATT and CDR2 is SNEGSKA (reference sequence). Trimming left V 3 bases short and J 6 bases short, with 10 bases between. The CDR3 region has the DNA TGCAGTGCTAGGGAAATAGGGGATACGCAGTATTTT. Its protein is CSAREIGDTQYF.

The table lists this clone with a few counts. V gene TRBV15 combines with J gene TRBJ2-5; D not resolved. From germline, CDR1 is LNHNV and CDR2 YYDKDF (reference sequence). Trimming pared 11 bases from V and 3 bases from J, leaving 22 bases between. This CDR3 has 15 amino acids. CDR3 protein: CAVAQSMRTEETQYF. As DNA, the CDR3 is TGTGCCGTCGCCCAATCCATGCGTACGGAAGAGACCCAGTACTTC.

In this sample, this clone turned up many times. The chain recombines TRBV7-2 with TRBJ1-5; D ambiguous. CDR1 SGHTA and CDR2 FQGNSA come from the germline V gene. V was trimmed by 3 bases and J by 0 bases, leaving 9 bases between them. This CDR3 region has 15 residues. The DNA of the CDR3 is TGTGCCAGCAGCTTCCAAGACGATAGCAATCAGCCCCAGCATTTT. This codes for CASSFQDDSNQPQHF.

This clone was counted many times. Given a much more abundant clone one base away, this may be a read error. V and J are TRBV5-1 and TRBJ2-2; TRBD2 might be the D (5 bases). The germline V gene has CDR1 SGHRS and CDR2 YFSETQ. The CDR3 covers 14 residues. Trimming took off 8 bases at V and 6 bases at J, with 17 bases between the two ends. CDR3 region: CASRYLGDAGELFF. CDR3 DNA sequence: TGCGCCAGTCGCTACTTGGGAGACGCCGGGGAGCTGTTTTTT.

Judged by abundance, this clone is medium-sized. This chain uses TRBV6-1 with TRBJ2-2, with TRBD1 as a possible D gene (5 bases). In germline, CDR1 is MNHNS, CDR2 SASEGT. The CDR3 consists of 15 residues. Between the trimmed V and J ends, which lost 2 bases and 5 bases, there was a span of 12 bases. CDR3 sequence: CASSENSGMTGELFF. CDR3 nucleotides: TGTGCCAGCAGTGAAAATTCAGGGATGACCGGGGAGCTGTTTTTT.

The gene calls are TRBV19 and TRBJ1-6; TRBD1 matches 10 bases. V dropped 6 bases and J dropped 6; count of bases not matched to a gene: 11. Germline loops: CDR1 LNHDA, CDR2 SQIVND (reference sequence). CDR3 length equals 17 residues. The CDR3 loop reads CASSLSGTGVRNSPLHF. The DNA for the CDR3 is TGTGCCAGTAGCCTCTCGGGGACAGGGGTACGTAATTCACCCCTCCACTTT.

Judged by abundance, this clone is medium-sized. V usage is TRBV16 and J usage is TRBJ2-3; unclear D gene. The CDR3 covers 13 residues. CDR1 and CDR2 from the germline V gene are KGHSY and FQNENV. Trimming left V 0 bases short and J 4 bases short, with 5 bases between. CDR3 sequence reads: CASSQSAPDTQYF. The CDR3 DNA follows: TGTGCCAGCAGCCAATCGGCGCCAGATACGCAGTATTTT.

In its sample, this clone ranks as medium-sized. The CDR3 sequence: CASSQEGGRLYTF. DNA of the CDR3: TGCGCCAGCAGCCAAGAAGGGGGCCGCCTATACACCTTC. The chain is built from TRBV4-3 and TRBJ1-2; 7 bases fit TRBD1. With V trimmed by 0 bases and J by 11 bases, 6 bases remained unmatched. In germline, CDR1 is LGHNA, CDR2 YSLEER. The CDR3 has 13 residues.

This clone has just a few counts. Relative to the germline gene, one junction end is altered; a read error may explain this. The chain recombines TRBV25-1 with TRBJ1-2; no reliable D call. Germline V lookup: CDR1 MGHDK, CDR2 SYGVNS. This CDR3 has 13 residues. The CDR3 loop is CSSSDRQAYCYTF. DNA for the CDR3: TGTTCCAGCAGTGATCGGCAGGCCTATTGCTACACCTTC.

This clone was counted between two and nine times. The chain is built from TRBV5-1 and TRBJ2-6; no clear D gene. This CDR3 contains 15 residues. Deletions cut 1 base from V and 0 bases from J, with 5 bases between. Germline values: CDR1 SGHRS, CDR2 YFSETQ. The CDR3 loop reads CASSLSLSGANVLTF. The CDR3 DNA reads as TGCGCCAGCAGCTTGTCGCTCTCTGGGGCCAACGTCCTGACTTTC.

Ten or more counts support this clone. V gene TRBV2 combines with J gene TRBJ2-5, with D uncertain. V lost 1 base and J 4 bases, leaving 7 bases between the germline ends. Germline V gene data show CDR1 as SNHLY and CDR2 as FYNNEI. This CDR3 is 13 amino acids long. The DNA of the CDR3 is TGTGCCAGCAGTGAAGATCACAGAGAGACCCAGTACTTC. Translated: CASSEDHRETQYF.

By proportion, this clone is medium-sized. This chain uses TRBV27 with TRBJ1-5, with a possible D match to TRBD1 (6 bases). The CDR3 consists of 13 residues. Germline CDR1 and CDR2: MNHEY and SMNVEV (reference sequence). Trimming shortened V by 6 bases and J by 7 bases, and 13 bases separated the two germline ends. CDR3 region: CASRMNRDQPQHF. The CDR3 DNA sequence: TGTGCCAGCAGAATGAACAGGGACCAGCCCCAGCATTTT.

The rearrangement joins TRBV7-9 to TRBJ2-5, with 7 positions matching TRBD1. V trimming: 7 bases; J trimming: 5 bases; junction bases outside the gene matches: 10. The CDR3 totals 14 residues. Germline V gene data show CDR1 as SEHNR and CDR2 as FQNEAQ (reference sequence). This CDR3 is CASMGTDPGETQYF. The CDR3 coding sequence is TGTGCCAGCATGGGGACAGACCCTGGGGAGACCCAGTACTTC.

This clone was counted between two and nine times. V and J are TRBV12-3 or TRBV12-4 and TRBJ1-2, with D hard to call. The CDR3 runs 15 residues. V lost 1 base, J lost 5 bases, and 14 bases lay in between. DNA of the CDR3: TGTGCCAGCAGTTTAGGGAGGGAGGGATGGTATGGCTACACCTTC. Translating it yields CASSLGREGWYGYTF.

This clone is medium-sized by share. CDR3 nucleotide sequence: TGTGCCAGCAGCACGCCGGGACCCGCTACGATTGGAAACACCATATATTTT. Translated, it gives CASSTPGPATIGNTIYF. This chain links TRBV7-8 with TRBJ1-3; perhaps TRBD1 as D (5 bases). CDR1 SGHVS and CDR2 FQNEAQ come from the germline V gene. V was shortened by 5 bases and J by 3 bases, with 20 bases between the two germline ends. CDR3 length: 17 residues.

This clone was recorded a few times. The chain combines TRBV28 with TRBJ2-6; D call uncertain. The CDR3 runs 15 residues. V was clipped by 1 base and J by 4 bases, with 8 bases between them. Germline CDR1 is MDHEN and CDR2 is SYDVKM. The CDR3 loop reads CASSLFGSGANVLTF. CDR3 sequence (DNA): TGTGCCAGCAGTTTATTCGGGTCGGGGGCCAACGTCCTGACTTTC.

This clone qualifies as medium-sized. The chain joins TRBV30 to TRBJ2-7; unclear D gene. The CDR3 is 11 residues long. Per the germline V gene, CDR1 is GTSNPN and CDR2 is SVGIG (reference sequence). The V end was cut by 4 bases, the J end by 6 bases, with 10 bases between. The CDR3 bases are TGTGCCTGGACTTCCACCGGCGAGCAGTACTTC. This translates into CAWTSTGEQYF.

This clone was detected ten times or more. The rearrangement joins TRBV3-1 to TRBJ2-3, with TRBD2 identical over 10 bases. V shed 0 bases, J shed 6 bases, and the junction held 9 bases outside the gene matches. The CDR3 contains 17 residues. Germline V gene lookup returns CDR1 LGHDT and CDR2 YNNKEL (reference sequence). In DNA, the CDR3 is TGTGCCAGCAGCCAAGATGCGCTAGCGGGAGCGTCTGATACGCAGTATTTT. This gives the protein CASSQDALAGASDTQYF.

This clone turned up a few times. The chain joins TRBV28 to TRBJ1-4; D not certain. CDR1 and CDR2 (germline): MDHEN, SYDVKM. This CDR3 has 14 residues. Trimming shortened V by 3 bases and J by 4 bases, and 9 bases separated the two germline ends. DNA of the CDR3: TGTGCCAGCAGTTTCCGACAAGTTAATGAAAAACTGTTTTTT. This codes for CASSFRQVNEKLFF.

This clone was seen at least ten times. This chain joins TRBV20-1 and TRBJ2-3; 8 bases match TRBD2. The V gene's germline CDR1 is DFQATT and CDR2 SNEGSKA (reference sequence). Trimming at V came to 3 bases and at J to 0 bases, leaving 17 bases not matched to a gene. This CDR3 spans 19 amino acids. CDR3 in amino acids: CSASPGLGAFRASTDTQYF. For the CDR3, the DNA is TGCAGTGCTAGTCCGGGACTAGGAGCTTTCCGAGCTAGCACAGATACGCAGTATTTT.

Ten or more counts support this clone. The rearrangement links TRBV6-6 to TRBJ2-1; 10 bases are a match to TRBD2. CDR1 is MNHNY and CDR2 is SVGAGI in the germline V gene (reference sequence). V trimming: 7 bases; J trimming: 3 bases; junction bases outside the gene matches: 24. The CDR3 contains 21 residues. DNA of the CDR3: TGTGCCAGCATGGGGAGCTTGGGCGTGATAGCGGGAGGCGCAGACTACAATGAGCAGTTCTTC. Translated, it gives CASMGSLGVIAGGADYNEQFF.

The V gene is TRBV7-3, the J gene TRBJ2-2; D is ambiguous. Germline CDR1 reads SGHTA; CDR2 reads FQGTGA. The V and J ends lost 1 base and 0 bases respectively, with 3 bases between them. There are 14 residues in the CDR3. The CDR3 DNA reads TGTGCCAGCAGCTTAATTGCGAACACCGGGGAGCTGTTTTTT. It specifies CASSLIANTGELFF.